This T cell receptor (beta chain) was profiled in a study of identifying expanded T cells in peripheral blood. Of note for this clone: What it binds is unknown.

Study findings and constraints: Technical replicates showed about 1.2 changed clones; roughly two weeks 15 to 20; four weeks 19.

Profiled with immunoSEQ multiplex PCR; TCRdb holds only in-frame clones, not every one. The profile shows around 130,000 clones, less than 90% of them singletons. During the collection period, no donor immune events like infections were recorded. The sample comprised blood. This sequence originates from a person aged 18 to 70 in good health.

The CDR3 spells CASSPPPGTEGGETQYF. In DNA, the CDR3 is TGTGCCAGCTCACCACCCCCCGGGACAGAGGGCGGGGAGACCCAGTACTTC. This chain joins TRBV18 and TRBJ2-5; 7 bases map to TRBD1. The CDR3 loop spans 17 amino acids. Germline trimming cut 0 bases from V and 5 bases from J; bases unmatched to any gene: 12. In germline, CDR1 is KGHSH, CDR2 LQKENI.